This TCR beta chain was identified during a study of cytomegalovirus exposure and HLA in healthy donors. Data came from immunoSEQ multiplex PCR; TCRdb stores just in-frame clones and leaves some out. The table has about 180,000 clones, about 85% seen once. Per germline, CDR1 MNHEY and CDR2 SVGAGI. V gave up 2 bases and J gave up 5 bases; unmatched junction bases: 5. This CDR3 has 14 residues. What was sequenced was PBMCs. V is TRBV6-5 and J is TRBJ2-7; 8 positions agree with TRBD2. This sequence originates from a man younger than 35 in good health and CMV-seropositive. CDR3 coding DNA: TGTGCCAGCAGTTACACGGGAGGGTCCCACGAGCAGTACTTC. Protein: CASSYTGGSHEQYF.